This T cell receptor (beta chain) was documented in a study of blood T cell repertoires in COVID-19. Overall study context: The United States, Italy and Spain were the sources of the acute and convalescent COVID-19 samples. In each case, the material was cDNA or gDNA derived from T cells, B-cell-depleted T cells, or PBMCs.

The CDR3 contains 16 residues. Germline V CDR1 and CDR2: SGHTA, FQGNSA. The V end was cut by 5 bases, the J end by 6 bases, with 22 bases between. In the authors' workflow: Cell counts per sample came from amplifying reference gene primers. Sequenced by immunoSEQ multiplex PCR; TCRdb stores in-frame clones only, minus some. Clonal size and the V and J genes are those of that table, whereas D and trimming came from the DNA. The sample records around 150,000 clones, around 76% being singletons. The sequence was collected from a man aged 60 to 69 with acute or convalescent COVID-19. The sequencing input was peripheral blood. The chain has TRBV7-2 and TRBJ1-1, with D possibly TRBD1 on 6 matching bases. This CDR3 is CASSPQPTGFFSEAFF. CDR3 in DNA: TGTGCCAGCAGCCCCCAGCCTACAGGGTTTTTTTCTGAAGCTTTCTTT.